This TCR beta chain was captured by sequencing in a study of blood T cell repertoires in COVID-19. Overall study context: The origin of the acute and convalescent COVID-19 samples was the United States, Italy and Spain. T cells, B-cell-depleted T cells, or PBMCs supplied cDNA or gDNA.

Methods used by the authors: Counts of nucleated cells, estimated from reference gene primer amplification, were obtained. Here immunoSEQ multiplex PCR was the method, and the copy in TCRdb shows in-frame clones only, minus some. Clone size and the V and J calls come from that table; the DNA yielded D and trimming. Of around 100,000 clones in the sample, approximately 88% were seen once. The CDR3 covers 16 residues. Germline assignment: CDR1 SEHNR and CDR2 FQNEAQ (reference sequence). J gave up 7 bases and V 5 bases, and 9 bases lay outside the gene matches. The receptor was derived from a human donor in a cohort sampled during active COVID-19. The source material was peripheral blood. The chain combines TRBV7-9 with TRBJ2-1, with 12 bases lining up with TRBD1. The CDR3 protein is CASSPPGQGARNEQFF. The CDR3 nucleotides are TGTGCCAGCAGCCCGCCGGGACAGGGGGCTCGGAATGAGCAGTTCTTC.